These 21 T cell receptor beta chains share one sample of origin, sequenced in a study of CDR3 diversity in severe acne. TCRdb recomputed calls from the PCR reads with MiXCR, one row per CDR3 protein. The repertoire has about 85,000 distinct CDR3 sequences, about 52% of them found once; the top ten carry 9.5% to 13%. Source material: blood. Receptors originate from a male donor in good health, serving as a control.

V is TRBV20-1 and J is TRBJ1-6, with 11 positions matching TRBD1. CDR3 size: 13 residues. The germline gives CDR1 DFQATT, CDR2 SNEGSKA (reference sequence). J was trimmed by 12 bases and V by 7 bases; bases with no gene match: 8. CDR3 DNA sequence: TGCAGTGGGGACCGGGACAGGGGGTTACCCCTCCACTTT. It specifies CSGDRDRGLPLHF.

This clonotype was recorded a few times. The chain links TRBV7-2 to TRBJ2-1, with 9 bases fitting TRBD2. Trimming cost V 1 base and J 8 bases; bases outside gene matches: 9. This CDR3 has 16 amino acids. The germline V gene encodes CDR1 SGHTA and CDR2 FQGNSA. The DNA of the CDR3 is TGTGCCAGCAGCTTAGTGGGCGGGGGGGCCACGGATGAGCAGTTCTTC. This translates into CASSLVGGGATDEQFF.

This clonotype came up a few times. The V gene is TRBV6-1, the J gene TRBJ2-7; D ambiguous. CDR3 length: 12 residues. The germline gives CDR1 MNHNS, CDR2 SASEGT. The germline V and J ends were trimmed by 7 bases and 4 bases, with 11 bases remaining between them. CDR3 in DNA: TGTGCCAGCACACCATCCAAATACGAGCAGTACTTC. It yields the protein CASTPSKYEQYF.

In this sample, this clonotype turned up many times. The CDR3 loop is CATSRANWKSNTEAFF. The CDR3 DNA sequence: TGTGCCACCAGCAGAGCGAACTGGAAATCGAACACTGAAGCTTTCTTT. The V gene is TRBV15, the J gene TRBJ1-1; D remains unclear. Trimming pared 1 base from V and 1 base from J, leaving 13 bases between. Germline loops: CDR1 LNHNV, CDR2 YYDKDF (reference sequence). This CDR3 has 16 amino acids. The variable domain in full, with the rest retrieved from reference TRBV15 and TRBJ1-1, is DAMVIQNPRYQVTQFGKPVTLSCSQTLNHNVMYWYQQKSSQAPKLLFHYYDKDFNNEADTPDNFQSRRPNTSFCFLDIRSPGLGDTAMYLCATSRANWKSNTEAFFGQGTRLTVV.

The CDR3 region has the DNA TGTGCCAGCAGCCGGACTAGCGGGGGAGGGGAGCTGTTTTTT. Translating it yields CASSRTSGGGELFF. The rearrangement uses TRBV9 and TRBJ2-2; the match to TRBD2 covers 13 bases. Germline V gene lookup returns CDR1 SGDLS and CDR2 YYNGEE. V lost 4 bases to trimming and J lost 8 bases; unmatched junction nucleotides: 2. This CDR3 is built from 14 residues.

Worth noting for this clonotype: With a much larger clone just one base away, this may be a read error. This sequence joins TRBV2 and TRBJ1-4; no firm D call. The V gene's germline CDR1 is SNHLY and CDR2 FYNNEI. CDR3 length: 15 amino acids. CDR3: CASSVAAATNERLFF. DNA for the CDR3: TGTGCCAGCAGTGTAGCGGCAGCAACTAATGAAAGACTGTTTTTT.

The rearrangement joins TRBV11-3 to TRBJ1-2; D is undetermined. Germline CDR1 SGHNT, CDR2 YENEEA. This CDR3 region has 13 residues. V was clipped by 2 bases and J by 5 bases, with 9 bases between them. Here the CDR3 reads CASSLREEYGYTF. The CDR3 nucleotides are TGTGCCAGCAGCTTACGAGAAGAATATGGCTACACCTTC.

CDR3 nucleotide sequence: TGTGCCAGTAGTATGCCCGGGGTGACCCAGTACTTC. It encodes CASSMPGVTQYF. The gene calls are TRBV19 and TRBJ2-5, with D perhaps TRBD2 (5 bases). The CDR3 loop spans 12 amino acids. Germline-derived CDR1 and CDR2 are LNHDA and SQIVND (reference sequence). V gave up 3 bases and J gave up 7 bases, with 9 bases separating them.

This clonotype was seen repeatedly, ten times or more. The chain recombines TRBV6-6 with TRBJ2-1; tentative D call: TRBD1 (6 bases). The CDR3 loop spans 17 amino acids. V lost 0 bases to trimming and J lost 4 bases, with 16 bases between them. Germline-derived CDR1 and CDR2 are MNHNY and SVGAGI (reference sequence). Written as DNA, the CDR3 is TGTGCCAGCAGTTACTCGACGGTATGGGGGCAATACAATGAGCAGTTCTTC. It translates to CASSYSTVWGQYNEQFF.

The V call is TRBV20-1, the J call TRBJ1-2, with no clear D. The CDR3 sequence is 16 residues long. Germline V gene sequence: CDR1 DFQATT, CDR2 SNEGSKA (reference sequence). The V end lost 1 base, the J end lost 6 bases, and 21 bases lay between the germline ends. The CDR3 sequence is CSARGGSVTATNGYTF. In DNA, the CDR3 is TGCAGTGCTAGAGGAGGTTCTGTAACGGCAACCAATGGCTACACCTTC.

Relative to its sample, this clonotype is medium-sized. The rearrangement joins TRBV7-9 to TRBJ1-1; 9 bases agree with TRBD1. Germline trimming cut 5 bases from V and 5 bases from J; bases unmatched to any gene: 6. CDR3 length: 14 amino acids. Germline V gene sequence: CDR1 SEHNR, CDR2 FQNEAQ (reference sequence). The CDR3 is CASSLQGARTEAFF. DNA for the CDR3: TGTGCCAGCAGCCTACAGGGGGCGAGGACTGAAGCTTTCTTT.

The CDR3 bases are TGTGCCAGCAGCCCCGGGACAGGGGTTAGCAATCAGCCCCAGCATTTT. Its translation: CASSPGTGVSNQPQHF. The V call is TRBV7-2, the J call TRBJ1-5; 10 bases fit TRBD1. The J segment lost 0 bases and the V segment lost 5 bases, leaving 4 bases of the junction unmatched. This CDR3 contains 16 residues. The germline V gene encodes CDR1 SGHTA and CDR2 FQGNSA.

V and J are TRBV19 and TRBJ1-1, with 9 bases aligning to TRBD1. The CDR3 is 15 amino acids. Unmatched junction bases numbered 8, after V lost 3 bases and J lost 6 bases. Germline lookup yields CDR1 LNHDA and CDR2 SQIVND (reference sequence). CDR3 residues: CASSIPGTGRPEAFF. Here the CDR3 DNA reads TGTGCCAGTAGTATTCCCGGGACAGGGAGGCCTGAAGCTTTCTTT.

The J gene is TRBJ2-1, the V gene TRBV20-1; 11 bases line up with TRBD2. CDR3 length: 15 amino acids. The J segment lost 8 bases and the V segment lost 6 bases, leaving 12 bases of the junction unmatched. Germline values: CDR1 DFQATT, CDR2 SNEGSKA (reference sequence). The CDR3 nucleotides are TGCAGTGCCAGCCGACAAACTAGCGGGAGTGATGAGCAGTTCTTC. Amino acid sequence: CSASRQTSGSDEQFF.

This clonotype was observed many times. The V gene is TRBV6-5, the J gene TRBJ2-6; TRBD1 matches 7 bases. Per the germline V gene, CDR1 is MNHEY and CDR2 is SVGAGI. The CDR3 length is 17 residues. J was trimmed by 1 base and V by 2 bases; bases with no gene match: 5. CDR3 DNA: TGTGCCAGCAGTTACAAGGGGGCGAGGTCTGGGGCCAACGTCCTGACTTTC. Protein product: CASSYKGARSGANVLTF.

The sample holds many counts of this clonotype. CDR3 residues: CASSWGGGGEYNEQFF. As DNA, the CDR3 is TGTGCCAGCAGCTGGGGCGGCGGGGGGGAGTACAATGAGCAGTTCTTC. V and J are TRBV5-6 and TRBJ2-1; TRBD2 matches at 9 bases. Looked up from germline, CDR1 is SGHDT and CDR2 is YYEEEE. V was pared by 3 bases and J by 4 bases, with 8 bases of the junction left unmatched. The CDR3 covers 16 residues. Complete variable domain (other parts from reference TRBV5-6 and TRBJ2-1): DAGVTQSPTHLIKTRGQQVTLRCSPKSGHDTVSWYQQALGQGPQFIFQYYEEEERQRGNFPDRFSGHQFPNYSSELNVNALLLGDSALYLCASSWGGGGEYNEQFFGPGTRLTVL.

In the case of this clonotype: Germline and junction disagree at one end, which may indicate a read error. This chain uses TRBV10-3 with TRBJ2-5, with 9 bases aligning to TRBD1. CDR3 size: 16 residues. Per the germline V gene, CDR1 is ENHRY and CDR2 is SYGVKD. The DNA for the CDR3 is TGTGCCAGCAGTGAATTAGGGACAGGGATTCCCGAGACCCAGTACTTC. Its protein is CASSELGTGIPETQYF.

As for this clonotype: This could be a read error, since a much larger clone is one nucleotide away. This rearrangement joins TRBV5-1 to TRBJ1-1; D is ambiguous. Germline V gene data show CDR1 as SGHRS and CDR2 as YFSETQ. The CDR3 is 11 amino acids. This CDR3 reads CAGRSGPEAFF. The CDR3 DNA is TGCGCCGGCAGGTCTGGACCTGAAGCTTTCTTT.

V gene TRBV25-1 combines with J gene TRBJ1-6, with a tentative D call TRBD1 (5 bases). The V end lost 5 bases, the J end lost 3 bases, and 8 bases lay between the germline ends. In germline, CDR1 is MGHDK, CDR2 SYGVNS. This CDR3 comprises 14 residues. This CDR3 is CASSQGDYNSPLHF. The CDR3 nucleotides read TGTGCCAGCAGTCAAGGGGACTATAATTCACCCCTCCACTTT.

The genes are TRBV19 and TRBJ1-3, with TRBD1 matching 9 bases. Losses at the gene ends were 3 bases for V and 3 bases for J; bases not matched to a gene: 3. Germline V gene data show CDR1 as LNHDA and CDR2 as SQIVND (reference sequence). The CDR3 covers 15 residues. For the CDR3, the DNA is TGTGCCAGTAGTATCGGACAGGGGTTTGGAAACACCATATATTTT. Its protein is CASSIGQGFGNTIYF.

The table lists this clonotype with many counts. The chain's CDR3 is CASSQDYGDYGYTF. DNA for the CDR3: TGTGCCAGCAGCCAAGATTACGGAGACTATGGCTACACCTTC. The chain uses TRBV3-1 and TRBJ1-2; unclear D gene. V was pared by 0 bases and J by 3 bases, with 8 bases between. The CDR3 consists of 14 residues. Germline CDR1 LGHDT, CDR2 YNNKEL (reference sequence).